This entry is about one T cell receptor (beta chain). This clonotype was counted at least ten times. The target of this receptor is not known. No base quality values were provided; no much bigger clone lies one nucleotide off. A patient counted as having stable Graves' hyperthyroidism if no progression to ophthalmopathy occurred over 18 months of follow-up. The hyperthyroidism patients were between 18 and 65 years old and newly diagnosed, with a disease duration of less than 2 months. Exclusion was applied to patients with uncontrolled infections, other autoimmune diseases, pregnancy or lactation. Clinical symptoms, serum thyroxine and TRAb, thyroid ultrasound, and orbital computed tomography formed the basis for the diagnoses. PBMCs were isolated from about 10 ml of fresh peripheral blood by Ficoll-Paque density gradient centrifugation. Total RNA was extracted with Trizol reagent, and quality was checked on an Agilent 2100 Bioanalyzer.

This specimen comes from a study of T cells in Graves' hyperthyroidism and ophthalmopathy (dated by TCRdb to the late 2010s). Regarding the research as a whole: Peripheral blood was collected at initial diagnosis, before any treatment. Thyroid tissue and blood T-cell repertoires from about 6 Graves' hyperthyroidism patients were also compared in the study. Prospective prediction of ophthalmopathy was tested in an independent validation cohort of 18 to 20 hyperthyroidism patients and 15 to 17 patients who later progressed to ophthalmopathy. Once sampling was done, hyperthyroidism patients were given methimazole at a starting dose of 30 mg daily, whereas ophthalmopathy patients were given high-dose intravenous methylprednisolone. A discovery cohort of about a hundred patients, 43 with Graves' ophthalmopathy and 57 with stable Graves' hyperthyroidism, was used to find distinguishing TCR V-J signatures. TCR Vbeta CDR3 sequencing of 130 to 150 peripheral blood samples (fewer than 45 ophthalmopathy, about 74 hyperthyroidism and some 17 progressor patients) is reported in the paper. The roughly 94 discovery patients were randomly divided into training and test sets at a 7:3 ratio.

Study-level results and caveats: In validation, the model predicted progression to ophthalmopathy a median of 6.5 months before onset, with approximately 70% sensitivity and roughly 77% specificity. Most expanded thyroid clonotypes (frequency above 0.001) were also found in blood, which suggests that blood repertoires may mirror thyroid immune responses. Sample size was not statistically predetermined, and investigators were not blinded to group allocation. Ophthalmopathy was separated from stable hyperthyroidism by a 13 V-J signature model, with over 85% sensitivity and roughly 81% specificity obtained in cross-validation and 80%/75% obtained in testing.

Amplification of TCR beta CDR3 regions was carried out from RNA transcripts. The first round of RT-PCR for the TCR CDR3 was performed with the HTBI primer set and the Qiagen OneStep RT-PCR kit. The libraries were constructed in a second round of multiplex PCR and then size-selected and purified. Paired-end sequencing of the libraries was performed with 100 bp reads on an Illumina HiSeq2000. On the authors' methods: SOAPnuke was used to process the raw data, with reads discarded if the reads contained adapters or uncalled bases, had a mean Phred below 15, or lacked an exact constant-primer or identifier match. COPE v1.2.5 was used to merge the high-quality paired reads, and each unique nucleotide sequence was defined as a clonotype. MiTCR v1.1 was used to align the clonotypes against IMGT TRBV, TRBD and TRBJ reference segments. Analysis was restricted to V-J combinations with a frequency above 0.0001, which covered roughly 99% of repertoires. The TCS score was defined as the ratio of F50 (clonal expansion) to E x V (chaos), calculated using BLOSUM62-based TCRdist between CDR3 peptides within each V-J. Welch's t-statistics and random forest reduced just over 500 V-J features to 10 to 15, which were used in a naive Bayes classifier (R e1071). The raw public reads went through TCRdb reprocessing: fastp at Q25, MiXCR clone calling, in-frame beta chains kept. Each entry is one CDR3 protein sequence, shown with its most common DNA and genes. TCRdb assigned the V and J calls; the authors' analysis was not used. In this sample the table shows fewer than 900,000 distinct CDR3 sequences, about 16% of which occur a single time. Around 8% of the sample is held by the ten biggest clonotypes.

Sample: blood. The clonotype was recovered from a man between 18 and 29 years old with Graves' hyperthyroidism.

This receptor carries the CDR3 CASSLGTPSTDTQYF. Read as DNA, the sequence is TGTGCCAGCAGCTTAGGCACTCCTAGCACAGATACGCAGTATTTT. The chain is assembled from TRBV7-2 and TRBJ2-3; no D gene is confidently identified. The V and J ends are trimmed by 1 base and 0 bases, leaving 8 bases between them. Reading from cysteine to phenylalanine, the CDR3 counts 15 amino acids. The entry retains the CDR3 DNA only, 45 bases that are in frame from base 1. CDR1 and CDR2 (SGHTA, FQGNSA) derive from the germline V gene.